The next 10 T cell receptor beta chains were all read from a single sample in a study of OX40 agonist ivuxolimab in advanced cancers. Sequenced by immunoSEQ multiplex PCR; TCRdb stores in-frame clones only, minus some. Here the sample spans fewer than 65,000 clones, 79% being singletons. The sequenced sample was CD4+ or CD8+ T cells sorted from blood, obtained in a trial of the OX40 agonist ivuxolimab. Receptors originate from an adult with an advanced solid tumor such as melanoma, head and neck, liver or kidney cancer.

For the CDR3, the DNA is TGTGCCAGCAGATCCCAGGGGACCACGGGCGGGGAGCTGTTTTTT. Translated, it gives CASRSQGTTGGELFF. The chain is built from TRBV28 and TRBJ2-2; weak D call: TRBD1 (6 bases). The CDR3 consists of 15 residues. The V end was cut by 6 bases, the J end by 7 bases, with 18 bases between. The V gene's germline CDR1 is MDHEN and CDR2 SYDVKM.

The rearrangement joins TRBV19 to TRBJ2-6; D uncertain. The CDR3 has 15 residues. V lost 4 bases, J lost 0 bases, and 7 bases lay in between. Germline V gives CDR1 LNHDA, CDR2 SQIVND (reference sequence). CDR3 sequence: CASSSLSSGANVLTF. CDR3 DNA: TGTGCCAGTAGTAGCCTCAGCTCTGGGGCCAACGTCCTGACTTTC.

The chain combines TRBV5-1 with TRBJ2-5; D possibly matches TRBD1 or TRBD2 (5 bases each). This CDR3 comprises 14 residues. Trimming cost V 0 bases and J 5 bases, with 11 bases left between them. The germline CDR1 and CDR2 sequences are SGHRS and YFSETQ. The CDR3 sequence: CASSLDTRDETQYF. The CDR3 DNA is TGCGCCAGCAGCTTGGACACCCGGGACGAGACCCAGTACTTC.

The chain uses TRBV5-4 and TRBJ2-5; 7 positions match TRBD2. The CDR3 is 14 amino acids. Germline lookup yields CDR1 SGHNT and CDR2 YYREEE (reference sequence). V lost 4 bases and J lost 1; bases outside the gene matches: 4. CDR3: CASSKTSAQETQYF. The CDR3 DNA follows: TGTGCCAGCAGCAAAACTAGCGCCCAAGAGACCCAGTACTTC.

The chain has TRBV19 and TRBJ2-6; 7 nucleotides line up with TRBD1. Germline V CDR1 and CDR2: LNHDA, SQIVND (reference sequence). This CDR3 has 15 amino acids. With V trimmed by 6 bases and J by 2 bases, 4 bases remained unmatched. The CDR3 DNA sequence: TGTGCCAGTAGGAGACAGGGCGCTGGGGCCAACGTCCTGACTTTC. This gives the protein CASRRQGAGANVLTF.

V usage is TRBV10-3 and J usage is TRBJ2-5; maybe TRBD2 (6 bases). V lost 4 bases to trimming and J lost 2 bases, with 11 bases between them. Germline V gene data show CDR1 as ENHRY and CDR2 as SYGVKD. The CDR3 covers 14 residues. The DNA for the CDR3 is TGTGCCATCAGTGGGGGGACTCCTCAAGAGACCCAGTACTTC. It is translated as CAISGGTPQETQYF.

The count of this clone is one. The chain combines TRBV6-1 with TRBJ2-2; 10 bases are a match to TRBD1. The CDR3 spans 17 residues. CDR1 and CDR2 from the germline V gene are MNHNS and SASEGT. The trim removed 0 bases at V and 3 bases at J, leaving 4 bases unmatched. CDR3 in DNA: TGTGCCAGCAGTGAAGCGGGACAGGGGCTGGACACCGGGGAGCTGTTTTTT. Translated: CASSEAGQGLDTGELFF.

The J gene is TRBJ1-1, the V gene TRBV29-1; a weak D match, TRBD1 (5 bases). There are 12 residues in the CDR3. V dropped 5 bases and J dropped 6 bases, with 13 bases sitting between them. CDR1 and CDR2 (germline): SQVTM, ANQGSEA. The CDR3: CSVWTRVSEAFF. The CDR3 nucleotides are TGCAGCGTTTGGACAAGGGTCTCTGAAGCTTTCTTT.

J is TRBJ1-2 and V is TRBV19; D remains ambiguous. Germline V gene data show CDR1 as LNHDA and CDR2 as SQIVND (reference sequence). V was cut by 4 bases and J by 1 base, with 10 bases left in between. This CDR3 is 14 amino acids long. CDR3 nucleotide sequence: TGTGCCAGTAGTACCGACGCGGTTAACTATGGCTACACCTTC. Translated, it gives CASSTDAVNYGYTF.

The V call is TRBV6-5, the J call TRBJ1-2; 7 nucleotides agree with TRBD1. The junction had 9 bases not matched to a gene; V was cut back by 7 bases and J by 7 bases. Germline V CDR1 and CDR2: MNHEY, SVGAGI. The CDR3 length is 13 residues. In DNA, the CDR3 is TGTGCCAGCACCAACGAGGGGGCTTTTGGCTACACCTTC. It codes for CASTNEGAFGYTF.